The 7 T cell receptor beta chains listed next were all sequenced from one sample in a study of Graves' ophthalmopathy and Graves' hyperthyroidism. TCR beta CDR3 regions were amplified from RNA transcripts. An initial RT-PCR round employing HTBI primers preceded a second-round multiplex PCR. TCRdb re-called the multiplex PCR reads with MiXCR, one entry per CDR3 protein. This table holds 400,000 to 450,000 distinct CDR3 sequences, roughly 21% found once. Sequenced material: peripheral blood. The receptors come from a woman aged 18-29 years with stable Graves' hyperthyroidism.

There are many counts of this clonotype. The chain recombines TRBV20-1 with TRBJ1-1; no firm D call. The CDR3 covers 12 residues. Germline V lookup: CDR1 DFQATT, CDR2 SNEGSKA (reference sequence). The V end lost 6 bases, the J end lost 4 bases, and 12 bases lay between the germline ends. CDR3 loop: CSASSYGTEAFF. The CDR3 DNA reads TGCAGTGCCTCGTCGTACGGCACTGAAGCTTTCTTT.

The sample holds many counts of this clonotype. The chain couples TRBV6-5 to TRBJ1-1, with 9 bases aligning to TRBD1. Germline-derived CDR1 and CDR2 are MNHEY and SVGAGI. V shed 2 bases, J shed 7 bases, and the junction held 11 bases outside the gene matches. There are 16 residues in the CDR3. The CDR3 DNA follows: TGTGCCAGCAGTTACGTGCTTGGACAGGGGATGGTTGAAGCTTTCTTT. Protein: CASSYVLGQGMVEAFF.

This chain links TRBV12-3 or TRBV12-4 with TRBJ2-5; D gene ambiguous. This CDR3 has 13 amino acids. V shed 3 bases and J shed 2 bases, with 7 bases lying between them. The CDR3 region is CASSFLTQETQYF. The CDR3 DNA reads as TGTGCCAGCAGTTTCCTGACTCAAGAGACCCAGTACTTC.

This clonotype was seen repeatedly, ten times or more. The chain carries TRBV7-8 and TRBJ1-2, with D possibly matching TRBD1 (5 bases). The CDR3 loop spans 14 amino acids. V was clipped by 1 base and J by 4 bases, with 10 bases between them. Per germline, CDR1 SGHVS and CDR2 FQNEAQ. DNA of the CDR3: TGTGCCAGCAGCTTAGGGGGGGGGATCTATGGCTACACCTTC. Its translation: CASSLGGGIYGYTF.

The sample holds many counts of this clonotype. The chain couples TRBV12-3 or TRBV12-4 to TRBJ2-7, with 8 bases matching TRBD2. J gave up 2 bases and V 7 bases, and 10 bases lay outside the gene matches. The CDR3 is 15 amino acids. CDR3 coding DNA: TGTGCCAGCAAAAGGGACGGGAGGGGAACCTACGAGCAGTACTTC. As protein: CASKRDGRGTYEQYF.

The chain employs TRBV6-4 and TRBJ1-1; D is undetermined. The CDR3 sequence is 13 residues long. Germline V CDR1 and CDR2: MRHNA, SNTAGT. V gave up 5 bases and J gave up 3 bases, with 10 bases separating them. The CDR3 spells CASSRETDTEAFF. The CDR3 bases are TGTGCCAGCAGTAGGGAGACCGACACTGAAGCTTTCTTT.

There are a few counts of this clonotype. The CDR3 bases are TGTGCCAGCAGTTGGGGGGCAGGGAGTGGCTATGGCTACACCTTC. It encodes CASSWGAGSGYGYTF. This chain links TRBV6-5 with TRBJ1-2; D is perhaps TRBD1 (6 bases). Germline V gene lookup returns CDR1 MNHEY and CDR2 SVGAGI. The CDR3 covers 15 residues. The V gene lost 4 bases and the J gene lost 4 bases, with 16 bases spanning the gap.